The sequence of this TCR beta chain was determined in a study of blood T cell repertoires in COVID-19. Germline V gives CDR1 MDHEN, CDR2 SYDVKM. The trim removed 8 bases at V and 5 bases at J, leaving 10 bases unmatched. The CDR3 loop spans 15 amino acids. Sequencing was performed with immunoSEQ multiplex PCR; in TCRdb, only in-frame clones are kept and a portion is missing. The sample shows more than 150,000 clones, over 80% of them seen only once. The origin of this receptor is a woman in her thirties or forties with acute or convalescent COVID-19. Source material: peripheral blood. The chain has TRBV28 and TRBJ2-2, with 8 positions matching TRBD2. The CDR3 protein is CASVQIAGTTGELFF. CDR3 in DNA: TGTGCCAGCGTTCAAATAGCGGGAACTACCGGGGAGCTGTTTTTT.